This TCR beta chain was identified during a study of identical twins. Notes on the study in general: Out-of-frame alpha sequences shared by twins showed excess low generation probability. Sequences that were beta out-of-frame showed weaker excess twin sharing.

One entry per CDR3 protein, called by TCRdb with MiXCR from the 5' RACE reads. The sample holds roughly 630,000 distinct CDR3 sequences, about 7.1% seen once. Germline V gene sequence: CDR1 KGHDR, CDR2 SFDVKD. Trimming removed 4 bases from V and 2 bases from J; junction bases left unmatched: 7. This CDR3 region has 17 residues. A remark on this clonotype: Its antigen is unknown.

This same sample was also taken into another study, of yellow fever vaccine responses in identical twins.

J is TRBJ2-1 and V is TRBV24-1, with TRBD2 identical over 10 bases. The sequenced sample was PBMCs. The TCR comes from a woman between 18 and 29 years old in good health. CDR3 DNA sequence: TGTGCCACCAGTGACCGAGCGGGAGGGGGCCCCTACAATGAGCAGTTCTTC. This sequence encodes CATSDRAGGGPYNEQFF.